The text below deals with one TCR gamma chain. Its antigen is as yet unknown. The template was reverse-transcribed extracted RNA. The CDR3 regions were amplified by multiplex PCR from V-gene primers to a constant-region primer. TCRdb fed the multiplex PCR reads to CATT. Of 30,000 to 45,000 gamma-chain clones listed, around 20% are singletons. The CDR3 sequence is 11 residues long. V lost 2 bases, J lost 9 bases, and 4 bases stayed unmatched. In germline, CDR1 is VENAVY, CDR2 YDSYNSRV. This entry belongs to a study of Vδ1+ human thymocytes. The study, taken as a whole, reports: In the thymus, TRG and TRD repertoires looked highly polyclonal with Gaussian CDR3 lengths.

The clonotype was recovered from a girl younger than two who had congenital heart surgery. The sample was Vdelta1+ gamma-delta thymocytes from the thymus. The sample's subset: FACS-sorted CD3+ TCRalphabeta- TCRVdelta1+ TCRVdelta2- thymocytes. The rearrangement uses TRGV8 and TRGJ1 or TRGJ2. The CDR3 DNA is TGTGCCACCTGGGATAAGGGTAAGAAACTCTTT. This codes for CATWDKGKKLF.